This T cell receptor beta chain was sequenced in a study of T cell responses to AZD1222 COVID-19 vaccine. Here immunoSEQ multiplex PCR was the method, and the copy in TCRdb shows in-frame clones only, minus some. The data show about 140,000 clones, approximately 90% seen once. From germline, CDR1 is LGHNA and CDR2 YNFKEQ. There are 16 residues in the CDR3. The J segment lost 0 bases and the V segment lost 2 bases, leaving 6 bases of the junction unmatched. V is TRBV4-2 and J is TRBJ2-7; TRBD1 agrees at 8 bases. The source of this sequence is an adult who received the AZD1222 COVID-19 vaccine. Sequenced here: peripheral blood, sampled 28 days after the second AZD1222 dose. The CDR3 sequence is CASSQLTGATSYEQYF. CDR3 in DNA: TGTGCCAGCAGCCAACTGACAGGGGCGACCTCCTACGAGCAGTACTTC.